This TCR beta chain was sequenced for a study of CD8 T cells in Susac syndrome. V was shortened by 2 bases and J by 9 bases, with 15 bases between the two germline ends. The CDR3 is made up of 14 amino acids. Germline V lookup: CDR1 SGHRS, CDR2 YFSETQ. TCR beta was sequenced from blood CD8+ and CD4+ T cells. The TEMRA cells underwent FACS enrichment, while the CD8+ and CD4+ T cells underwent negative isolation. About this clonotype itself: Its specificity is not known.

Overall study findings and caveats: The study acknowledged a relatively small number of individuals in its TCR sequencing and HLA analysis.

An input of roughly 0.5 to 1 ug of RNA was subjected to reverse transcription using random hexamers. An immunoSEQ multiplex PCR generated amplified TCR beta CDR3 products spanning 54 Vbeta and 13 Jbeta. TCRdb called the immunoSEQ multiplex PCR reads again in MiXCR, with one record for every CDR3 protein. Among under 55,000 distinct CDR3 sequences, roughly 93% were seen once, and the ten largest hold about 0.51%. This chain connects TRBV5-1 to TRBJ1-5, with a tentative D call TRBD1 (6 bases). This TCR was recovered from a human donor with multiple sclerosis. Sequenced sample: CD8+ T cells from PBMCs. In nucleotides, the CDR3 is TGCGCCAGCAGCTTAACAGGGCGCCGGGGGCCCCAGCATTTT. Translation gives CASSLTGRRGPQHF.